This T cell receptor beta chain was obtained from a study of T cell repertoires in ileal Crohn's disease. This CDR3 has 14 residues. CDR1 MNHEY and CDR2 SVGAGI come from the germline V gene. V gave up 2 bases and J gave up 2 bases, with 7 bases separating them. The assay was immunoSEQ multiplex PCR, and TCRdb's table has in-frame clones only and misses some. The sample holds about 5,700 clones, around 79% seen once. This clone was counted only a few times. Other DNA sequences from this sample encode an identical CDR3 as well. Noted time point: proximal margin of the surgical specimen (macroscopically non-inflamed).

This receptor was taken from an adult with Crohn's disease. The material sequenced was ileal tissue. The V and J genes are TRBV6-5 and TRBJ1-5; D ambiguous. Here the CDR3 DNA reads TGTGCCAGCAGTTACGGTAGGGGCAATCAGCCCCAGCATTTT. Translated, it gives CASSYGRGNQPQHF.